The 22 T cell receptor beta chains presented below share a single source sample, sequenced in a study of blood T cells in healthy people across ages. A sample-barcoded 5' primer and a J-beta primer mix were used in a second PCR of roughly 7 to 11 cycles. TCRdb re-derived calls from the 5' RACE reads in MiXCR, one entry per CDR3 protein. The data contain some 1,500,000 distinct CDR3 sequences, approximately 43% of them singletons. Sequencing input: blood. The receptor source for this set is a woman between 18 and 29 years old in good health.

This chain joins TRBV6-2 or TRBV6-3 and TRBJ2-2; 7 nucleotides match TRBD1. Germline V gene lookup returns CDR1 MNHEY and CDR2 SVGEGT. The V segment lost 2 bases and the J segment 0 bases; nucleotides outside the gene matches: 6. This CDR3 has 17 residues. This CDR3 is CASSYPQGITNTGELFF. The CDR3 DNA reads as TGTGCCAGCAGTTACCCACAGGGGATTACGAACACCGGGGAGCTGTTTTTT.

In its sample, this clonotype was seen a few times. The chain employs TRBV12-3 or TRBV12-4 and TRBJ2-1, with TRBD2 matching over 15 bases. J gave up 9 bases and V 7 bases, and 13 bases lay outside the gene matches. The CDR3 loop spans 17 amino acids. Here the CDR3 reads CASNTRTSGRAGGEQFF. CDR3 DNA sequence: TGTGCCAGCAACACCCGGACTAGCGGGAGGGCCGGGGGTGAGCAGTTCTTC.

The V gene is TRBV29-1, the J gene TRBJ1-1; D unclear. Trimming cost V 4 bases and J 1 base, with 13 bases left between them. The CDR3 spans 14 residues. Germline V CDR1 and CDR2: SQVTM, ANQGSEA. The CDR3 nucleotides are TGCAGCGTTGCCGGGCGCATGGCGAACACTGAAGCTTTCTTT. This sequence encodes CSVAGRMANTEAFF.

The chain has TRBV5-1 and TRBJ2-7; D is undetermined. The CDR3 covers 14 residues. CDR1 is SGHRS, CDR2 YFSETQ, per germline. V shed 0 bases and J shed 6 bases, with 13 bases lying between them. The CDR3 region is CASSLGYGTGEQYF. The CDR3 coding sequence is TGCGCCAGCAGCTTGGGTTACGGTACGGGCGAGCAGTACTTC. Full variable domain (rest looked up from reference TRBV5-1 and TRBJ2-7): KAGVTQTPRYLIKTRGQQVTLSCSPISGHRSVSWYQQTPGQGLQFLFEYFSETQRNKGNFPGRFSGRQFSNSRSEMNVSTLELGDSALYLCASSLGYGTGEQYFGPGTRLTVT.

CDR3 sequence: CASSLQGQGFYEQYF. The CDR3, as DNA: TGTGCCAGCAGTTTACAGGGACAGGGGTTTTACGAGCAGTACTTC. The chain couples TRBV12-3 or TRBV12-4 to TRBJ2-7; 10 bases agree with TRBD1. V shed 2 bases, J shed 4 bases, and the junction held 5 bases outside the gene matches. CDR3 size: 15 residues.

This clonotype was observed a handful of times. V and J are TRBV2 and TRBJ2-5; D is uncertain. V was clipped by 6 bases and J by 2 bases, with 10 bases between them. There are 13 residues in the CDR3. Germline lookup yields CDR1 SNHLY and CDR2 FYNNEI. The CDR3 coding sequence is TGTGCCAGCAGCGTCTCCAGGCAAGAGACCCAGTACTTC. The encoded protein is CASSVSRQETQYF.

Only a few counts were recorded for this clonotype. The V gene is TRBV6-2 or TRBV6-3, the J gene TRBJ2-3; 9 bases are shared with TRBD2. The CDR3 has 14 residues. V lost 7 bases, J lost 3 bases, and 5 bases stayed unmatched. Germline lookup yields CDR1 MNHEY and CDR2 SVGEGT. The CDR3 sequence: CASKISGSTDTQYF. For the CDR3, the DNA is TGTGCCAGCAAGATTAGCGGGAGTACAGATACGCAGTATTTT.

J is TRBJ2-5 and V is TRBV6-6; the D gene is possibly TRBD2 (6 bases). V was trimmed by 5 bases and J by 11 bases, leaving 15 bases between them. Germline CDR1 is MNHNY and CDR2 is SVGAGI (reference sequence). CDR3 length: 12 amino acids. This CDR3 is CASSRATGEQYF. CDR3 DNA: TGTGCCAGCAGTCGGGCGACGGGGGAGCAGTACTTC.

The chain carries TRBV3-1 and TRBJ2-7, with D possibly called TRBD1 or TRBD2 (5 bases each). V lost 4 bases to trimming and J lost 0 bases, with 10 bases between them. CDR1 and CDR2 (germline): LGHDT, YNNKEL (reference sequence). There are 14 residues in the CDR3. The CDR3 nucleotides read TGTGCCAGCAGCCGAGTGGGGACCTCCTACGAGCAGTACTTC. Its translation is CASSRVGTSYEQYF.

The chain recombines TRBV2 with TRBJ1-6; 7 bases fit TRBD1. This CDR3 region has 13 residues. CDR1 and CDR2 (germline): SNHLY, FYNNEI. The trim removed 8 bases at V and 7 bases at J, leaving 5 bases unmatched. Written as DNA, the CDR3 is TGTGCCAGCCCCGGGACAGCAAATTCACCCCTCCACTTT. It specifies CASPGTANSPLHF.

The V and J genes are TRBV14 and TRBJ2-7; D uncertain. The CDR3 runs to 14 residues. Trimming removed 4 bases from V and 4 bases from J, with 14 bases in between. Germline values: CDR1 SGHDN, CDR2 FVKESK. The CDR3 protein is CASSPWSGVYEQYF. The DNA of the CDR3 is TGTGCCAGCAGCCCCTGGAGTGGGGTTTACGAGCAGTACTTC. The whole variable domain, filled in from reference TRBV14 and TRBJ2-7, reads EAGVTQFPSHSVIEKGQTVTLRCDPISGHDNLYWYRRVMGKEIKFLLHFVKESKQDESGMPNNRFLAERTGGTYSTLKVQPAELEDSGVYFCASSPWSGVYEQYFGPGTRLTVT.

This clonotype occurred once. The chain employs TRBV7-8 and TRBJ2-1; 11 bases map to TRBD1. The CDR3 sequence is 17 residues long. Trimming removed 2 bases from V and 7 bases from J; junction bases left unmatched: 10. Germline CDR1 is SGHVS and CDR2 is FQNEAQ. CDR3 DNA sequence: TGTGCCAGCAGCTTAAGGCCCCCGGGACAGGGGGTAAATGAGCAGTTCTTC. It yields the protein CASSLRPPGQGVNEQFF.

The chain is built from TRBV12-3 or TRBV12-4 and TRBJ2-5; TRBD2 is a possible D gene (5 bases). The J call could be wrong; TRBJ2-7 is a better fit for the DNA end. The CDR3 length is 13 residues. Here the CDR3 DNA reads TGTGCCAGCAGTTTCGACTATCTCTACGAGCAGTACTTC. Residues: CASSFDYLYEQYF.

This clonotype was counted only a few times. CDR3 sequence reads: CATSRDLSYETQYF. The CDR3 region has the DNA TGTGCCACCAGCAGAGATTTGAGTTACGAGACCCAGTACTTC. J is TRBJ2-5 and V is TRBV15; no definite D call. V was pared by 0 bases and J by 5 bases, with 10 bases between. In germline, CDR1 is LNHNV, CDR2 YYDKDF (reference sequence). The CDR3 contains 14 residues.

The V call is TRBV7-9, the J call TRBJ1-1, with 10 positions matching TRBD1. The CDR3 runs to 15 residues. The V gene end was trimmed by 6 bases and the J gene end by 3 bases; junction bases not matched to a gene: 7. Germline lookup yields CDR1 SEHNR and CDR2 FQNEAQ (reference sequence). CDR3 region: CASSRRDRGYTEAFF. The CDR3 DNA is TGTGCCAGCAGTCGCCGGGACAGGGGATACACTGAAGCTTTCTTT.

The J gene is TRBJ2-3, the V gene TRBV9; maybe TRBD1 (5 bases). The V end lost 4 bases, the J end lost 1 base, and 13 bases lay between the germline ends. Germline CDR1 and CDR2: SGDLS and YYNGEE. CDR3 length: 15 amino acids. This CDR3 reads CASSKRRGGTDTQYF. Here the CDR3 DNA reads TGTGCCAGCAGCAAACGTAGGGGCGGCACAGATACGCAGTATTTT.

This chain uses TRBV7-9 with TRBJ2-4; D is possibly TRBD2 (5 bases). The J call may be wrong; the DNA end is better matched by TRBJ2-5. Germline values: CDR1 SEHNR, CDR2 FQNEAQ (reference sequence). The length of the CDR3 is 15 residues. CDR3 sequence reads: CASSFPWTGRETQYF. Written as DNA, the CDR3 is TGTGCCAGCAGCTTCCCTTGGACTGGGCGAGAGACCCAGTACTTC.

This clonotype was counted between two and nine times. The rearrangement uses TRBV11-2 and TRBJ2-3, with 8 positions matching TRBD1. This CDR3 spans 16 amino acids. The germline V gene has CDR1 SGHAT and CDR2 FQNNGV. V lost 2 bases to trimming and J lost 14 bases; unmatched junction nucleotides: 18. CDR3 in amino acids: CASSLQQGQVPLRRYF. The CDR3 coding sequence is TGTGCCAGCAGCTTACAGCAGGGACAGGTCCCCCTAAGGAGGTATTTT.

This clonotype was observed a handful of times. This chain joins TRBV11-2 and TRBJ1-2; D remains ambiguous. The CDR3 is 16 amino acids. V lost 6 bases and J lost 3, with 20 bases in between. CDR1 and CDR2 (germline): SGHAT, FQNNGV. CDR3 sequence: CASSPGPSIWDYGYTF. CDR3 nucleotide sequence: TGTGCCAGCAGTCCGGGCCCCTCGATTTGGGACTATGGCTACACCTTC. Variable domain in full (rest from reference TRBV11-2 and TRBJ1-2): EAGVAQSPRYKIIEKRQSVAFWCNPISGHATLYWYQQILGQGPKLLIQFQNNGVVDDSQLPKDRFSAERLKGVDSTLKIQPAKLEDSAVYLCASSPGPSIWDYGYTFGSGTRLTVV.

This clonotype was observed a handful of times. This sequence joins TRBV6-6 and TRBJ2-5; a possible D gene is TRBD1 (6 bases). CDR1 is MNHNY and CDR2 is SVGAGI in the germline V gene (reference sequence). The CDR3 has 16 amino acids. V was clipped by 5 bases and J by 5 bases, with 21 bases between them. For the CDR3, the DNA is TGTGCCAGCAGTCCTCGGGACACGGGGTTTTGGGAGACCCAGTACTTC. Its protein is CASSPRDTGFWETQYF.

A few counts support this clonotype. The rearrangement uses TRBV2 and TRBJ2-7, with unresolved D. Per the germline V gene, CDR1 is SNHLY and CDR2 is FYNNEI. The germline V and J ends were trimmed by 5 bases and 10 bases, with 9 bases remaining between them. The CDR3 has 10 amino acids. The CDR3 coding sequence is TGTGCCAGCAGTTATACTACCCAGTACTTC. It is translated as CASSYTTQYF.

This clonotype came up a few times. This chain uses TRBV20-1 with TRBJ1-5; 7 nucleotides line up with TRBD1. V lost 6 bases and J lost 1; bases outside the gene matches: 6. This CDR3 has 14 amino acids. Germline V gene data show CDR1 as DFQATT and CDR2 as SNEGSKA (reference sequence). The CDR3 here is CSAAGQASNQPQHF. The CDR3 DNA reads TGCAGTGCCGCTGGACAGGCAAGCAATCAGCCCCAGCATTTT.